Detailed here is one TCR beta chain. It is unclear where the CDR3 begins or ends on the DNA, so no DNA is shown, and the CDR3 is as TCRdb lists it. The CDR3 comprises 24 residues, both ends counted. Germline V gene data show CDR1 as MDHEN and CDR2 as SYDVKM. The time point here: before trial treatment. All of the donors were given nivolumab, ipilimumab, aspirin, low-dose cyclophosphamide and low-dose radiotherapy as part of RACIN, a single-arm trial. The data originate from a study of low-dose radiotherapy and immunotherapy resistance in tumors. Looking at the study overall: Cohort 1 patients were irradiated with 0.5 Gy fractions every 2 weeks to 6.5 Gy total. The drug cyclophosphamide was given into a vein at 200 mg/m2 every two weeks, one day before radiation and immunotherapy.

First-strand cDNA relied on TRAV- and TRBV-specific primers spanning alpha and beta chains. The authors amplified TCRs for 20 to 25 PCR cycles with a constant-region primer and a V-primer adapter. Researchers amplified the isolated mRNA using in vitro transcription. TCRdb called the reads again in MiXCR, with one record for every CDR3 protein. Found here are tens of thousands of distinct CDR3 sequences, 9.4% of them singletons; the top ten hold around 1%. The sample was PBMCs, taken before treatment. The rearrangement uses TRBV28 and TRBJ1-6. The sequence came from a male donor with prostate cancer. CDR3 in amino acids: CASSLRTALYEQYFGPVYNSPLHF.